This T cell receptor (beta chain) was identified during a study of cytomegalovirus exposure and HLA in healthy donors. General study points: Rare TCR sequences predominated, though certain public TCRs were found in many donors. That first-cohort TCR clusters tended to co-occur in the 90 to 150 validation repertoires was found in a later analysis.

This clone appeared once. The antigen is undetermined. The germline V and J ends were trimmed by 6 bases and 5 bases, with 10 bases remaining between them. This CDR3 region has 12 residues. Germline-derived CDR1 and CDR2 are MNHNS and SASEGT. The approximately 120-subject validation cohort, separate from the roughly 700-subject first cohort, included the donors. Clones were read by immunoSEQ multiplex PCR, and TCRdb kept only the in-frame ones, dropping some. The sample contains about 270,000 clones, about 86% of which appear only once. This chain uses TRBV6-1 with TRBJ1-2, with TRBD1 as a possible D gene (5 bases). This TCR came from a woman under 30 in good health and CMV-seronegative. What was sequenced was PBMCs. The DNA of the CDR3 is TGTGCCAGCAGCCCAGGGCATTATGGCTACACCTTC. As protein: CASSPGHYGYTF.